This is a list of T cell receptor beta chains from one sample in a study of technical replicates of blood from several donors. Method: immunoSEQ multiplex PCR; TCRdb's copy keeps in-frame clones and lacks some. Among approximately 70,000 clones listed, around 92% were seen once. Input material: T cells isolated from PBMCs. The receptors here all came from a human donor in good health. The CDR3 runs from the conserved cysteine through the conserved F or W. The order of the fields is V gene, J gene, clone size, D gene, CDR3 protein, CDR3 DNA. A D gene is named only where the DNA matches it firmly. Clone size is stated in some rows and not others, as once, few, many or a class when expanded.

>TRBV14|TRBJ1-4|-|-
CASSQQAGQNEKLFF
TGTGCCAGCAGCCAGCAGGCAGGGCAGAATGAAAAACTGTTTTTT
>TRBV19|TRBJ1-1|-|TRBD1
CASRIDRATEAFF
TGTGCCAGTAGGATCGACAGGGCCACTGAAGCTTTCTTT
>TRBV4-3|TRBJ2-1|-|TRBD2
CASSQDTGRLAEQFF
TGCGCCAGCAGCCAAGATACGGGGCGACTAGCGGAGCAGTTCTTC
>TRBV28|TRBJ1-2|-|-
CASRQEGYTF
TGTGCCAGCCGACAGGAGGGCTACACCTTC
>TRBV6-1|TRBJ2-3|-|TRBD2
CASSEPGLAGGSGTQYF
TGTGCCAGCAGTGAGCCGGGACTAGCGGGAGGGTCCGGCACGCAGTATTTT
>TRBV19|TRBJ2-7|-|-
CASSIGRHEQYF
TGTGCCAGTAGTATAGGGAGGCACGAGCAGTACTTC
>TRBV5-1|TRBJ2-1|-|TRBD2
CASSLSLAGGSNEQFF
TGCGCCAGCAGCTTGAGCCTAGCGGGAGGTTCCAATGAGCAGTTCTTC
>TRBV7-9|TRBJ1-1|-|TRBD1
CASSQGGRREAFF
TGTGCCAGCAGCCAGGGGGGACGGCGTGAAGCTTTCTTT
>TRBV25-1|TRBJ2-7|-|-
CASSEYTPWGDLYEQYF
TGTGCCAGCAGTGAATACACCCCCTGGGGGGACTTATACGAGCAGTACTTC
>TRBV11-3|TRBJ2-2|-|-
CASSAGTGELFF
TGTGCCAGCAGCGCCGGGACCGGGGAGCTGTTTTTT
>TRBV14|TRBJ2-1|few|-
CASGEGASQFF
TGTGCCAGCGGCGAGGGAGCTTCTCAGTTCTTC
>TRBV30|TRBJ2-1|-|-
CAWSVPLGSYNEQFF
TGTGCCTGGAGTGTACCACTAGGCTCCTACAATGAGCAGTTCTTC
>TRBV29-1|TRBJ2-3|-|TRBD1
CSVVGTADTQYF
TGCAGCGTCGTCGGGACAGCAGATACGCAGTATTTT
>TRBV2|TRBJ1-2|once|-
CASTDTDYGYTF
TGTGCCAGCACCGACACCGACTATGGCTACACCTTC
>TRBV27|TRBJ1-5|-|TRBD1
CASSEAPGTGRLSQPQHF
TGTGCCAGCAGTGAAGCCCCCGGGACAGGGCGTCTCTCTCAGCCCCAGCATTTT
>TRBV6-5|TRBJ2-5|-|-
CASSYEVDRTETQYF
TGTGCCAGCAGTTACGAAGTCGACAGGACAGAGACCCAGTACTTC
>TRBV11-2|TRBJ2-5|-|TRBD1
CASSLGTGTGTQYF
TGTGCCAGCAGCTTAGGGACAGGGACCGGGACCCAGTACTTC
>TRBV14|TRBJ2-1|-|-
CASSHFQMQFF
TGTGCCAGCAGCCATTTTCAGATGCAGTTCTTC
>TRBV5-8|TRBJ1-2|-|-
CASSLAPGWGYTF
TGTGCCAGCAGCTTGGCTCCAGGTTGGGGCTACACCTTC
>TRBV4-2|TRBJ2-2|-|-
CASSLRGGGAAGELFF
TGTGCCAGCAGCCTAAGGGGAGGGGGGGCTGCCGGGGAGCTGTTTTTT
>TRBV6-1|TRBJ1-2|-|-
CASSAGPYGYTF
TGTGCCAGCAGTGCTGGGCCTTATGGCTACACCTTC
>TRBV4-1|TRBJ1-5|-|-
CASSQSRDTNQPQHF
TGCGCCAGCAGCCAAAGCCGGGACACTAATCAGCCCCAGCATTTT
>TRBV18|TRBJ2-7|-|-
CASSPAAYEQYF
TGTGCCAGCTCACCGGCGGCGTACGAGCAGTACTTC
>TRBV6-1|TRBJ2-1|-|TRBD1
CASSAPAGTGAYEQFF
TGTGCCAGCAGTGCCCCCGCCGGGACAGGGGCTTATGAGCAGTTCTTC
>TRBV5-6|TRBJ1-3|-|TRBD1
CASSRGQTGSGNTIYF
TGTGCCAGCAGCCGGGGGCAGACAGGGTCAGGAAACACCATATATTTT
>TRBV6-5|TRBJ1-5|once|-
CASSRIRGDQPQHF
TGTGCCAGCAGTCGCATCAGGGGTGATCAGCCCCAGCATTTT
>TRBV30|TRBJ2-7|-|TRBD1
CAWSYILRDRLYEQYF
TGTGCCTGGAGTTATATATTAAGGGACAGGCTCTACGAGCAGTACTTC
>TRBV5-5|TRBJ1-5|-|-
CASSTRGNQPQHF
TGTGCCAGCAGTACGAGGGGGAATCAGCCCCAGCATTTT
>TRBV2|TRBJ1-5|few|-
CAGGFGINQPQHF
TGTGCCGGGGGGTTTGGTATCAATCAGCCCCAGCATTTT
>TRBV7-3|TRBJ2-1|-|TRBD2
CASSSAGGPFNEQFF
TGTGCCAGCAGCTCAGCGGGAGGGCCCTTCAATGAGCAGTTCTTC
>TRBV4-1|TRBJ2-3|-|TRBD2
CASSRAGSTDTQYF
TGCGCCAGCAGTAGAGCGGGGTCCACAGATACGCAGTATTTT
>TRBV6-5|TRBJ2-1|-|-
CASSPDTSYNEQFF
TGTGCCAGCAGTCCAGACACGTCCTACAATGAGCAGTTCTTC
>TRBV9|TRBJ1-1|few|-
CASSADRLNTEAFF
TGTGCCAGCAGCGCCGACAGGCTGAACACTGAAGCTTTCTTT
>TRBV6-4|TRBJ2-2|-|TRBD1
CASSTTGTGGTGELFF
TGTGCCAGCAGTACAACGGGGACAGGGGGCACCGGGGAGCTGTTTTTT
>TRBV7-2|TRBJ2-7|-|-
CASSLGWGPREQYF
TGTGCCAGCAGCTTAGGCTGGGGGCCGCGCGAGCAGTACTTC
>TRBV15|TRBJ1-4|-|-
CATSRGGLSTNEKLFF
TGTGCCACCAGCAGGGGAGGATTGTCAACTAATGAAAAACTGTTTTTT
>TRBV7-2|TRBJ2-7|-|TRBD2
CASEPAGSYEQYF
TGTGCCAGCGAACCAGCGGGGTCCTACGAGCAGTACTTC
>TRBV7-7|TRBJ2-1|-|-
CASSHRDSSYNEQFF
TGTGCCAGCAGCCATAGGGACTCCTCCTACAATGAGCAGTTCTTC
>TRBV14|TRBJ2-7|-|-
CASSKIGGTSSYEQYF
TGTGCCAGCAGCAAGATCGGGGGTACGAGCTCCTACGAGCAGTACTTC
>TRBV7-2|TRBJ2-7|-|-
CASSLVGTAGYDEQYF
TGTGCCAGCAGCTTGGTGGGGACTGCAGGATACGACGAGCAGTACTTC
>TRBV5-1|TRBJ1-1|-|-
CASSLAGGNTEAFF
TGCGCCAGCAGCTTGGCGGGAGGCAACACTGAAGCTTTCTTT
>TRBV5-6|TRBJ2-6|-|TRBD1
CASSLGQGSSWGANVLTF
TGTGCCAGCAGCTTAGGACAGGGTTCTAGTTGGGGGGCCAACGTCCTGACTTTC
>TRBV5-1|TRBJ1-4|-|-
CASSGDFSRANEKLFF
TGCGCCAGCAGCGGTGATTTCTCTCGGGCTAATGAAAAACTGTTTTTT
>TRBV13|TRBJ2-3|once|TRBD2
CASSFPLGTSGRAPRSDTQYF
TGTGCCAGCAGCTTCCCTTTGGGGACTAGCGGGAGGGCGCCTCGGTCAGATACGCAGTATTTT
>TRBV6-1|TRBJ1-4|-|-
CASSEGGSSEKLFF
TGTGCCAGCAGTGAGGGCGGGTCGAGTGAAAAACTGTTTTTT
>TRBV19|TRBJ1-4|few|-
CASSIQGVLNEKLFF
TGTGCCAGTAGTATCCAGGGCGTACTTAATGAAAAACTGTTTTTT
>TRBV19|TRBJ2-7|-|-
CASTGYPSSYEQYF
TGTGCCAGTACAGGCTACCCTTCATCCTACGAGCAGTACTTC
>TRBV19|TRBJ1-5|few|TRBD1
CASSTRDRDQPQHF
TGTGCCAGTAGTACCCGGGACAGGGATCAGCCCCAGCATTTT
>TRBV9|TRBJ2-1|-|TRBD2
CASGTSHQNEQFF
TGTGCCAGTGGGACTAGCCACCAAAATGAGCAGTTCTTC
>TRBV4-2|TRBJ2-1|-|-
CASSQEALGRNNEQFF
TGTGCCAGCAGCCAAGAAGCACTAGGTAGGAACAATGAGCAGTTCTTC
>TRBV28|TRBJ1-5|-|TRBD1
CASSPGTANQPQHF
TGTGCCAGCAGCCCCGGGACAGCTAATCAGCCCCAGCATTTT
>TRBV7-3|TRBJ1-1|-|-
CASSLTPTGEGGTEAFF
TGTGCCAGCAGCTTAACCCCGACTGGAGAAGGTGGCACTGAAGCTTTCTTT
>TRBV10-2|TRBJ1-1|-|TRBD1
CASISDRDRNQAFF
TGCGCCAGCATCTCGGACAGGGACAGAAACCAAGCTTTCTTT
>TRBV5-4|TRBJ2-5|-|TRBD2
CASSLGLAGGHQETQYF
TGTGCCAGCAGCTTGGGACTAGCGGGAGGACATCAAGAGACCCAGTACTTC
>TRBV6-5|TRBJ1-5|few|-
CASRVIIGGSQPQHF
TGTGCCAGCAGGGTCATCATAGGGGGTAGTCAGCCCCAGCATTTT
>TRBV5-8|TRBJ1-5|-|-
CASSIPRSGTLDQPQHF
TGTGCCAGCAGCATTCCGAGGTCCGGGACACTGGATCAGCCCCAGCATTTT
>TRBV11-2|TRBJ2-2|-|TRBD2
CASSLRAGVDTGELFF
TGTGCCAGCAGCTTAAGAGCGGGAGTCGATACCGGGGAGCTGTTTTTT
>TRBV6-4|TRBJ1-1|-|-
CASSDSNQGNTEAFF
TGTGCCAGCAGTGACTCGAACCAGGGGAACACTGAAGCTTTCTTT
>TRBV7-8|TRBJ2-7|-|TRBD2
CASQEGVAGLPYEQYF
TGTGCCAGCCAAGAGGGCGTAGCGGGACTTCCCTACGAGCAGTACTTC